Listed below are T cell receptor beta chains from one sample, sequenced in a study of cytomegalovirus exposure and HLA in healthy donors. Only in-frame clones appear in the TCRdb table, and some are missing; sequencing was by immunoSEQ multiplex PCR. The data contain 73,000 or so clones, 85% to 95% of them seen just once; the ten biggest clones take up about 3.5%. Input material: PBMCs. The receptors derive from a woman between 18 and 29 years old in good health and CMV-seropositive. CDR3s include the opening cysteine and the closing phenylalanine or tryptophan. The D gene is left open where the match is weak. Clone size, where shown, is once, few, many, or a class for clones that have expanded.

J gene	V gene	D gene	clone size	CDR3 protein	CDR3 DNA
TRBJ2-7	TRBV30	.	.	CAWSARGGEQYF	TGTGCCTGGAGTGCCCGGGGAGGTGAGCAGTACTTC
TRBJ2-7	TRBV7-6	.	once	CASSPRDSNYEQYF	TGTGCCAGCAGCCCGCGGGACTCCAACTACGAGCAGTACTTC
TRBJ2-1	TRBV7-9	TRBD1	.	CASSFSQGGNEQFF	TGTGCCAGCAGCTTCTCACAGGGGGGCAATGAGCAGTTCTTC
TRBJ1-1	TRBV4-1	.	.	CASSLNRELNTEAFF	TGCGCCAGCAGCCTCAACCGAGAGTTGAACACTGAAGCTTTCTTT
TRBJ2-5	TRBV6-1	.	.	CASSEDRRRWETQYF	TGTGCCAGCAGTGAAGACCGCAGGCGATGGGAGACCCAGTACTTC
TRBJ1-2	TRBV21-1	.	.	CASSKDFGYGYTF	TGTGCCAGCAGCAAAGATTTCGGCTATGGCTACACCTTC
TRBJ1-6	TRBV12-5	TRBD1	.	CASGLAGQGPVGEPLHF	TGTGCTAGTGGTTTGGCCGGACAGGGGCCGGTAGGTGAACCCCTCCACTTT
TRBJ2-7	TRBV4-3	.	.	CASSQDHPWARQPYEQYF	TGCGCCAGCAGCCAAGATCACCCTTGGGCCCGACAACCCTACGAGCAGTACTTC
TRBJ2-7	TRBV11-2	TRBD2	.	CASSPGRAYEQYF	TGTGCCAGCAGCCCCGGGAGGGCCTACGAGCAGTACTTC
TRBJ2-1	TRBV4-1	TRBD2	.	CASSQVVERETNNEQFF	TGCGCCAGCAGCCAAGTGGTGGAGCGGGAGACCAACAATGAGCAGTTCTTC
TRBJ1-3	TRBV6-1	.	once	CASSVSPGDGNTIYF	TGTGCCAGCAGTGTTTCACCCGGTGATGGAAACACCATATATTTT
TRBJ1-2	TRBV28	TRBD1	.	CASSFLGDRGSGYTF	TGTGCCAGCAGTTTTTTGGGGGACAGGGGGAGCGGCTACACCTTC
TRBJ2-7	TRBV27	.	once	CASSFVSLPSYEQYF	TGTGCCAGCAGTTTTGTGTCCCTACCCTCCTACGAGCAGTACTTC
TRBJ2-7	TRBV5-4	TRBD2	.	CASSQPGLAGGGEEYF	TGTGCCAGCAGCCAACCGGGACTAGCGGGAGGAGGGGAGGAGTACTTC
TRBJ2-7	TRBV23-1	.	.	CASSHSTNSGAYEQYF	TGCGCCAGCAGTCATTCGACCAACTCGGGGGCCTACGAGCAGTACTTC
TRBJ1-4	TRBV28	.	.	CASSRGATNEKLFF	TGTGCCAGCAGCCGCGGGGCGACTAATGAAAAACTGTTTTTT
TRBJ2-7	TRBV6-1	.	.	CASSDVQAYEQYF	TGTGCCAGCAGTGATGTACAGGCCTACGAGCAGTACTTC
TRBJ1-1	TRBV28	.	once	CATTHALIGRAGNTEAFF	TGTGCCACCACTCATGCGTTGATAGGGAGGGCTGGGAACACTGAAGCTTTCTTT
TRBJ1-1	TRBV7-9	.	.	CASDGVGGTEAFF	TGTGCCAGTGACGGGGTCGGGGGCACTGAAGCTTTCTTT
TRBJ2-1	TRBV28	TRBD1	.	CASNEHGTVKNEQFF	TGTGCCAGCAACGAACACGGGACAGTAAAAAATGAGCAGTTCTTC
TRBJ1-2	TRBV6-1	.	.	CASSDRGLTNYGYTF	TGTGCCAGCAGTGATAGGGGACTGACTAACTATGGCTACACCTTC
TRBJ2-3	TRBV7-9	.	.	CASSIGGGTDTQYF	TGTGCCAGCAGCATCGGGGGTGGCACAGATACGCAGTATTTT
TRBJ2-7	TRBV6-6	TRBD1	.	CASSWDSEDEQYF	TGTGCCAGCAGCTGGGACAGCGAGGACGAGCAGTACTTC
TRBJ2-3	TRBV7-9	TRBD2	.	CASSRALANTDTQYF	TGTGCCAGCAGTCGGGCACTAGCGAACACAGATACGCAGTATTTT
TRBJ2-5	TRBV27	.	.	CASRLAGGQETQYF	TGTGCCAGCAGACTAGCTGGGGGACAAGAGACCCAGTACTTC
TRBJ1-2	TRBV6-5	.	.	CASRQPGTTNYGYTF	TGTGCCAGCAGACAGCCCGGGACAACTAACTATGGCTACACCTTC
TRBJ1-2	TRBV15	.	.	CATRGAGAQSGYTF	TGTGCCACCAGGGGAGCGGGGGCGCAGTCTGGCTACACCTTC
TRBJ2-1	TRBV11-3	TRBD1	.	CASSLGTGDEQFF	TGTGCCAGCAGCTTGGGGACAGGGGATGAGCAGTTCTTC
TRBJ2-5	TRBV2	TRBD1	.	CSTGATRQETQYF	TGTTCCACAGGGGCAACCCGACAAGAGACCCAGTACTTC
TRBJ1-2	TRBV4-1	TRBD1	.	CASSQRGAEGQGRRAYGYTF	TGCGCCAGCAGCCAACGGGGGGCGGAGGGACAGGGCAGACGAGCCTATGGCTACACCTTC
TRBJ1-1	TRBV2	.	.	CASSDQVTEAFF	TGTGCCAGCAGTGATCAGGTTACTGAAGCTTTCTTT
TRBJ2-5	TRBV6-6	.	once	CASREVGKQETQYF	TGTGCCAGCAGGGAGGTCGGCAAGCAAGAGACCCAGTACTTC
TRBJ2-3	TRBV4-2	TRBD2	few	CASSQETSGATDTQYF	TGTGCCAGCAGCCAAGAAACTAGCGGGGCCACAGATACGCAGTATTTT
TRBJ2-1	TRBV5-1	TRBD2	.	CASSGLTSGGANEQFF	TGCGCCAGCAGCGGACTGACTAGCGGGGGGGCCAATGAGCAGTTCTTC
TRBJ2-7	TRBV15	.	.	CATSRTRVLGASYEQYF	TGTGCCACCAGCAGAACCCGGGTGTTGGGGGCGTCCTACGAGCAGTACTTC
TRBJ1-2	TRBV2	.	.	CASKQPYGYTF	TGTGCCAGCAAGCAACCGTATGGCTACACCTTC
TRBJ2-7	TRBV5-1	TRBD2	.	CASSLVSGRAGEQYF	TGCGCCAGCAGCTTGGTTAGCGGGAGGGCGGGCGAGCAGTACTTC
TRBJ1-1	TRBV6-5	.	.	CASSYSEVTEAFF	TGTGCCAGCAGTTACTCGGAGGTCACTGAAGCTTTCTTT
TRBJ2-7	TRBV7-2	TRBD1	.	CASSSPGTANYEQYF	TGTGCCAGCAGCTCTCCCGGGACAGCGAACTACGAGCAGTACTTC
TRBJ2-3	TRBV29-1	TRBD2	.	CSVEARLAGGPSTDTQYF	TGCAGCGTTGAAGCCAGGCTAGCGGGAGGGCCCTCAACAGATACGCAGTATTTT
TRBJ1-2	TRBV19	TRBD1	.	CASSMPDRGSYGYTF	TGTGCCAGTAGTATGCCAGACAGGGGTAGTTATGGCTACACCTTC
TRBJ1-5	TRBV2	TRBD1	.	CASSDQGVSNQPQHF	TGTGCCAGCAGTGACCAGGGGGTGAGCAATCAGCCCCAGCATTTT
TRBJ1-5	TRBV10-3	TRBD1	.	CAISETGQGRGQPQHF	TGTGCCATCAGTGAGACGGGACAGGGACGTGGGCAGCCCCAGCATTTT
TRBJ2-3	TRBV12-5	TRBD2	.	CASGDLGTSGGLSTDTQYF	TGTGCTAGTGGAGACCTAGGGACTAGCGGGGGACTAAGCACAGATACGCAGTATTTT
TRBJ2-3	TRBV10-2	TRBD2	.	CASSDGGARTDTQYF	TGCGCCAGCAGTGACGGGGGGGCCCGGACAGATACGCAGTATTTT
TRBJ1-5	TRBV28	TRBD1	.	CASRWTGGLNQPQHF	TGTGCCAGCAGGTGGACAGGGGGTTTGAATCAGCCCCAGCATTTT
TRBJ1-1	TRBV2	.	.	CARSAREGWGEAFF	TGTGCCAGATCAGCAAGGGAGGGGTGGGGTGAAGCTTTCTTT
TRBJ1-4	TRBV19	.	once	CASRVRADEKLFF	TGTGCCAGTAGGGTCAGGGCCGATGAAAAACTGTTTTTT
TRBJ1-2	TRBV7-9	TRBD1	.	CASSSGQNYGYTF	TGTGCCAGCAGCTCGGGACAGAACTATGGCTACACCTTC
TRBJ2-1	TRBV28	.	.	CASRTILDRDNEQFF	TGTGCCAGCAGGACTATATTGGACAGAGACAATGAGCAGTTCTTC
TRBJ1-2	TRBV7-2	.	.	CASSRRSGGSSFGYGYTF	TGTGCCAGCAGCCGTAGATCGGGGGGCTCCTCATTCGGGTATGGCTACACCTTC